These 28 T cell receptor beta chains were sequenced from one sample in a study of T cell clonality in common variable immunodeficiency. The method was immunoSEQ multiplex PCR; TCRdb's version includes in-frame clones alone and lacks a portion of them. Altogether 25,000 to 35,000 clones were found in the sample, and no singletons occur. Sequences were obtained from peripheral blood mononuclear cells. All receptors come from a person aged 18 to 75 in good health.

This clone was recorded at least ten times. The CDR3 is cut off 3 residues early in the read; its end comes from the germline J gene. The chain joins TRBV19 to TRBJ2-4; D is unclear. V was clipped by 5 bases and J by 6 bases, with 14 bases between them. The CDR3 sequence is 14 residues long. Germline V gives CDR1 LNHDA, CDR2 SQIVND (reference sequence). The CDR3 protein is CASSLTGGINIQYF. Partial CDR3 DNA: TGTGCCAGTAGTCTGACCGGCGGTATAAACATT. The complete variable domain, with remaining parts taken from reference TRBV19 and TRBJ2-4, reads DGGITQSPKYLFRKEGQNVTLSCEQNLNHDAMYWYRQDPGQGLRLIYYSQIVNDFQKGDIAEGYSVSREKKESFPLTVTSAQKNPTAFYLCASSLTGGINIQYFGAGTRLSVL.

There are many counts of this clone. The read gets to within 3 residues of the CDR3 end, and the germline J gene fills in the rest. The chain is built from TRBV5-6 and TRBJ2-7; weak D call: TRBD1 (5 bases). Germline V gene data show CDR1 as SGHDT and CDR2 as YYEEEE. V lost 0 bases and J 2 bases, leaving 9 bases between the germline ends. The CDR3 extends over 14 amino acids. The sequenced part of the CDR3 DNA is TGTGCCAGCAGCTTGGGTCCAGGGACCTACGAG. Translating it yields CASSLGPGTYE. The CDR3, in full, reads CASSLGPGTYEQYF.

This clone was detected ten times or more. The CDR3 extends 3 residues past the end of the read, so its final part is completed from the germline J gene. This chain links TRBV19 with TRBJ1-2; TRBD1 is a possible D gene (6 bases). V was trimmed by 11 bases and J by 2 bases, leaving 15 bases between them. This CDR3 spans 13 amino acids. CDR1 is LNHDA and CDR2 is SQIVND in the germline V gene (reference sequence). The DNA read from the CDR3 is TGTGCCTCGGCGTGGCAGGGGAACTATGGC. Its protein product is CASAWQGNYG. The CDR3 as a whole reads CASAWQGNYGYTF.

This clone has a count of ten or more. The read stops 3 residues short of the end of the CDR3; the missing end is completed from the germline J gene. The rearrangement links TRBV20-1 to TRBJ2-2; D perhaps matches TRBD1 (6 bases). CDR1 is DFQATT and CDR2 is SNEGSKA in the germline V gene (reference sequence). The CDR3 is 15 amino acids. CDR3 bases read: TGCAGTGCTAGTAGCCCAGGGGCCTCTAATGAAAAG. The encoded protein is CSASSPGASNEK. The entire CDR3 protein reads CSASSPGASNEKLFF.

This clone appeared many times. The CDR3 bases that were read are TGCAGCGCCGGGACAGGGGGTTCCGAG. Translation: CSAGTGGSE. In full, the CDR3 is CSAGTGGSEQYF. The V gene is TRBV29-1, the J gene TRBJ2-7, with 11 positions matching TRBD1. The read terminates 3 residues ahead of where the CDR3 ends, so the germline J gene completes it. Trimming cost V 7 bases and J 6 bases; bases outside gene matches: 5. CDR1 and CDR2 (germline): SQVTM, ANQGSEA. The CDR3 is made up of 12 amino acids.

This clone has a handful of counts. This sequence may be a read error, since a much larger clone differs from it by one base. With the read ending 3 residues before the CDR3 end, the germline J gene is used to fill in that end. The V gene is TRBV30, the J gene TRBJ2-7; the match to TRBD2 covers 10 bases. The germline CDR1 and CDR2 sequences are GTSNPN and SVGIG (reference sequence). V lost 4 bases and J lost 5; bases outside the gene matches: 17. The CDR3 is 17 amino acids. Partial CDR3 DNA: TGTGCCTGGACTGTATGGCAGCGGGGGGGGAGTAGCGACGAG. This sequence encodes CAWTVWQRGGSSDE. The full CDR3 reads CAWTVWQRGGSSDEQYF.

In this sample, this clone turned up many times. The sequenced fragment ends 3 residues before the CDR3 boundary, so the rest is inferred from the germline J gene. The chain uses TRBV7-8 and TRBJ1-5, with D tentatively TRBD1 (5 bases). Germline values: CDR1 SGHVS, CDR2 FQNEAQ. The V and J ends lost 5 bases and 3 bases respectively, with 20 bases between them. This CDR3 is 17 amino acids long. The DNA read from the CDR3 is TGTGCCAGCAGCGCGCGGGGCCCTCATACTATCAATCAGCCC. This translates into CASSARGPHTINQP. The complete CDR3 sequence is CASSARGPHTINQPQHF. Drawing the rest from reference TRBV7-8 and TRBJ1-5, the complete variable domain is GAGVSQSPRYKVAKRGQDVALRCDPISGHVSLFWYQQALGQGPEFLTYFQNEAQLDKSGLPSDRFFAERPEGSVSTLKIQRTQQEDSAVYLCASSARGPHTINQPQHFGDGTRLSIL.

This clone was seen many times. A junction end diverges from the germline sequence, so it may reflect a read error. The read terminates 3 residues before the CDR3 end, so the remaining end is supplied by the germline J gene. V gene TRBV4-2 combines with J gene TRBJ1-2; 10 bases are shared with TRBD1. CDR1 and CDR2 (germline): LGHNA, YNFKEQ. The CDR3 length is 13 residues. CDR3 DNA (partial): TGCGCCAGCAGCCAGGGGACAGGGGATGGC. Its translation is CASSQGTGDG. The CDR3 in its entirety is CASSQGTGDGYTF.

This clone occurred many times. The read falls 3 residues short of the CDR3 end, and the missing part is taken from the germline J gene. The chain carries TRBV6-4 and TRBJ2-7; perhaps TRBD2 as D (6 bases). The length of the CDR3 is 16 residues. V lost 6 bases and J lost 0, with 18 bases in between. The germline V gene encodes CDR1 MRHNA and CDR2 SNTAGT. CDR3 amino acids: CASRAPGAASSYEQYF. The covered CDR3 bases are TGTGCCAGCAGGGCCCCGGGAGCGGCCAGCTCCTACGAG.

This clone was recorded at least ten times. The CDR3 goes on 3 residues after the read ends, and that part is filled in from the germline J gene. The V call is TRBV7-2, the J call TRBJ2-3; a weak D match, TRBD1 (6 bases). Germline CDR1 reads SGHTA; CDR2 reads FQGNSA. V shed 3 bases and J shed 0 bases, with 7 bases lying between them. The CDR3 sequence is 14 residues long. The CDR3 here is CASSFRGSTDTQYF. Incomplete CDR3 DNA: TGTGCCAGCAGCTTCAGGGGTAGCACAGATACG.

This clone has more than one count but fewer than ten. The missing CDR3 end, 3 residues past where the read stops, is filled in from the germline J gene. The J gene is TRBJ1-1, the V gene TRBV7-9, with D unresolved. The germline CDR1 and CDR2 sequences are SEHNR and FQNEAQ (reference sequence). The CDR3 totals 15 residues. V lost 1 base and J lost 3, with 12 bases in between. Incomplete CDR3 DNA: TGTGCCAGCAGCTTAGTGGAGGGCCAAGACACTGAA. Its translation is CASSLVEGQDTE. The full CDR3 protein reads CASSLVEGQDTEAFF.

This clone occurred many times. The read terminates 3 residues before the CDR3 end, so the remaining end is supplied by the germline J gene. V is TRBV30 and J is TRBJ1-1; D is unclear. Germline V CDR1 and CDR2: GTSNPN, SVGIG (reference sequence). Trimming cost V 3 bases and J 6 bases, with 11 bases left between them. The CDR3 totals 12 residues. Partial CDR3 DNA: TGTGCCTGGAGCGAAGGCCGGGCTGAA. Translation gives CAWSEGRAE. The CDR3, in full, reads CAWSEGRAEAFF.

This clone was detected ten times or more. The read halts 3 residues ahead of the CDR3 end, with the missing end drawn from the germline J gene. V is TRBV5-1 and J is TRBJ2-3; D possibly corresponds to TRBD2 (6 bases). The CDR3 sequence is 15 residues long. Germline CDR1 SGHRS, CDR2 YFSETQ. Deletions cut 3 bases from V and 0 bases from J, with 11 bases between. The DNA read from the CDR3 is TGCGCCAGCAGCTATATAAGCGGGAGCACAGATACG. Translating gives CASSYISGSTDT. The complete CDR3 sequence is CASSYISGSTDTQYF.

This clone was observed at least ten times. The CDR3 goes on 3 residues after the read ends, and that part is filled in from the germline J gene. This chain joins TRBV19 and TRBJ2-1; TRBD1 aligns across 9 bases. The CDR3 runs 15 residues. Per germline, CDR1 LNHDA and CDR2 SQIVND (reference sequence). V lost 1 base to trimming and J lost 8 bases; unmatched junction nucleotides: 6. The CDR3 loop reads CASSIGGQGWDEQFF. Incomplete CDR3 DNA: TGTGCCAGTAGTATAGGGGGACAGGGTTGGGATGAG.

At least ten counts were recorded for this clone. The read terminates 3 residues before the CDR3 end, so the remaining end is supplied by the germline J gene. The gene calls are TRBV5-1 and TRBJ2-2, with D tentatively TRBD1 (5 bases). This CDR3 comprises 15 residues. The germline gives CDR1 SGHRS, CDR2 YFSETQ. V shed 7 bases and J shed 3 bases, with 16 bases lying between them. CDR3 sequence reads: CASGKRLGDTGELFF. The covered CDR3 bases are TGCGCCAGCGGAAAGCGCTTAGGGGACACCGGGGAG.

In regard to this clone: Coverage ceases 3 residues before the CDR3 finishes, and the germline J gene fills in the end. The chain combines TRBV5-1 with TRBJ1-2, with unresolved D. The germline gives CDR1 SGHRS, CDR2 YFSETQ. CDR3 length: 17 amino acids. The DNA read from the CDR3 is TGCGCCAGCAGCTCCCTTATTGAGGCGGGCCTCACAGATACC. Residues: CASSSLIEAGLTDT. The CDR3 in its entirety is CASSSLIEAGLTDTYTF.

This clone was seen at least ten times. The read falls 3 residues short of the CDR3 end, and the missing part is taken from the germline J gene. V usage is TRBV30 and J usage is TRBJ1-1; 9 nucleotides agree with TRBD1. There are 16 residues in the CDR3. Germline V gives CDR1 GTSNPN, CDR2 SVGIG (reference sequence). V was clipped by 3 bases and J by 0 bases; unmatched bases: 8. The DNA read from the CDR3 is TGTGCCTGGAGGGAAAGGACAGGGGCAATGAACACTGAA. This encodes CAWRERTGAMNTE. The CDR3 reads in full as CAWRERTGAMNTEAFF.

This clone was found many times. Here the CDR3 reads CSVVSGHYGGNTIYF. The CDR3 bases that were read are TGCAGCGTTGTTTCAGGACATTATGGTGGAAACACC. V usage is TRBV29-1 and J usage is TRBJ1-3; a possible D gene is TRBD1 (5 bases). The read ends 3 residues early relative to the CDR3; the germline J gene fills the gap. Between the trimmed V and J ends, which lost 4 bases and 3 bases, there was a span of 16 bases. CDR1 and CDR2 (germline): SQVTM, ANQGSEA. The length of the CDR3 is 15 residues.

Turning to this clone: The CDR3 goes on 3 residues after the read ends, and that part is filled in from the germline J gene. The V and J genes are TRBV10-2 and TRBJ2-3; 8 nucleotides match TRBD2. CDR3 length equals 14 residues. CDR1 is WSHSY and CDR2 is SAAADI in the germline V gene. Trimming cost V 6 bases and J 6 bases; bases outside gene matches: 8. CDR3 sequence: CASRASGSPDTQYF. Incomplete CDR3 DNA: TGCGCCAGCAGGGCTAGCGGGTCTCCGGATACG.

This clone showed up many times. The missing CDR3 end, 3 residues past where the read stops, is filled in from the germline J gene. This rearrangement joins TRBV11-2 to TRBJ2-7, with a possible D match to TRBD1 (5 bases). The CDR3 loop spans 13 amino acids. Trimming shortened V by 3 bases and J by 6 bases, and 12 bases separated the two germline ends. Germline CDR1 is SGHAT and CDR2 is FQNNGV. The CDR3 DNA, read in part, is TGTGCCAGCAGCTTGGTAGTAGGGGCCGAG. Amino acids: CASSLVVGAE. The whole CDR3 sequence is CASSLVVGAEQYF. Variable domain in full (rest from reference TRBV11-2 and TRBJ2-7): EAGVAQSPRYKIIEKRQSVAFWCNPISGHATLYWYQQILGQGPKLLIQFQNNGVVDDSQLPKDRFSAERLKGVDSTLKIQPAKLEDSAVYLCASSLVVGAEQYFGPGTRLTVT.

This clone was detected ten times or more. The read comes to an end 3 residues before the CDR3 does, leaving the germline J gene to fill in the end. The chain employs TRBV7-8 and TRBJ2-2, with D possibly TRBD1 on 6 matching bases. The CDR3 spans 15 residues. V was clipped by 4 bases and J by 7 bases, with 16 bases between them. CDR1 is SGHVS and CDR2 is FQNEAQ in the germline V gene. Incomplete CDR3 DNA: TGTGCCAGCAGCTACGAGACAGGACGTTTCGGGGAG. Amino acid sequence: CASSYETGRFGE. From start to end, the CDR3 is CASSYETGRFGELFF.

This clone has a handful of counts. At one of its ends the junction is not consistent with the germline gene, which may arise from a read error. The read halts 3 residues ahead of the CDR3 end, with the missing end drawn from the germline J gene. J is TRBJ1-2 and V is TRBV7-7; no clear D. Looked up from germline, CDR1 is SSHAT and CDR2 is FNYEAQ (reference sequence). CDR3 length: 14 amino acids. Partial CDR3 DNA: TGTGCTAGCAGCTTAGGGTCCAGCACAGATACC. The encoded protein is CASSLGSSTDT. The entire CDR3 is CASSLGSSTDTYTF. Supplemented by reference TRBV7-7 and TRBJ1-2, the full variable domain reads GAGVSQSPRYKVTKRGQDVTLRCDPISSHATLYWYQQALGQGPEFLTYFNYEAQPDKSGLPSDRFSAERPEGSISTLTIQRTEQRDSAMYRCASSLGSSTDTYTFGSGTRLTVV.

This clone has only a few counts. Read data end 3 residues before the CDR3 end; the end is taken from the germline J gene. The rearrangement joins TRBV18 to TRBJ1-2; D is uncertain. Germline CDR1 KGHSH, CDR2 LQKENI. This CDR3 comprises 14 residues. CDR3 DNA, as far as it was read: TGTGCCAGCTCACCTCTGCCAATTACAGATACC. It specifies CASSPLPITDT. The entire CDR3 sequence reads CASSPLPITDTYTF. The variable domain in full, with the rest retrieved from reference TRBV18 and TRBJ1-2, is NAGVMQNPRHLVRRRGQEARLRCSPMKGHSHVYWYRQLPEEGLKFMVYLQKENIIDESGMPKERFSAEFPKEGPSILRIQQVVRGDSAAYFCASSPLPITDTYTFGSGTRLTVV.

This clone was recorded at least ten times. The read terminates 3 residues ahead of where the CDR3 ends, so the germline J gene completes it. The rearrangement links TRBV12-3 or TRBV12-4 to TRBJ1-1; D ambiguous. This CDR3 has 13 amino acids. V was shortened by 5 bases and J by 1 base, with 8 bases between the two germline ends. The CDR3 sequence: CASSLYWNTEAFF. The part of the CDR3 DNA that was read is TGTGCCAGCAGTCTTTACTGGAACACTGAA.

This clone was picked up many times. The read terminates 3 residues before the CDR3 end, so the remaining end is supplied by the germline J gene. V and J are TRBV2 and TRBJ2-1, with 7 bases identical to TRBD1. The germline V gene encodes CDR1 SNHLY and CDR2 FYNNEI. V was pared by 2 bases and J by 4 bases, with 8 bases of the junction left unmatched. CDR3 length equals 16 residues. Incomplete CDR3 DNA: TGTGCCAGCAGTGAAAAGCGGCAGGGGGTATACAATGAG. Translated: CASSEKRQGVYNE. The whole CDR3 region reads CASSEKRQGVYNEQFF.

This clone was counted many times. A junction end diverges from the germline sequence, so it may reflect a read error. The read falls 3 residues short of the CDR3 end, and the missing part is taken from the germline J gene. This chain uses TRBV7-7 with TRBJ2-5, with 15 bases that match TRBD2. Germline values: CDR1 SSHAT, CDR2 FNYEAQ (reference sequence). This CDR3 region has 16 residues. CDR3 DNA, as far as it was read: TGTGCTAGCAGCTTAGGACTAGCGGGGGGGGCAGAGACC. Its translation is CASSLGLAGGAET. The entire CDR3 sequence reads CASSLGLAGGAETQYF.

This clone was seen ten or more times. The sequence runs out 3 residues before the end of the CDR3; the remainder is reconstructed from the germline J gene. The J gene is TRBJ1-2, the V gene TRBV7-9; TRBD1 aligns across 7 bases. Germline CDR1 SEHNR, CDR2 FQNEAQ (reference sequence). The CDR3 has 14 amino acids. CDR3 sequence: CASRPTGVMSGYTF. The DNA read from the CDR3 is TGTGCCAGCAGACCAACAGGGGTGATGAGCGGC. The whole variable domain, remainder taken from reference TRBV7-9 and TRBJ1-2, is DTGVSQNPRHKITKRGQNVTFRCDPISEHNRLYWYRQTLGQGPEFLTYFQNEAQLEKSRLLSDRFSAERPKGSFSTLEIQRTEQGDSAMYLCASRPTGVMSGYTFGSGTRLTVV.

The sample holds many counts of this clone. The CDR3 end is not reached by the read, which stops 3 residues before it; the germline J gene fills it in. V usage is TRBV18 and J usage is TRBJ1-2, with TRBD1 matching over 7 bases. The trim removed 2 bases at V and 3 bases at J, leaving 6 bases unmatched. The length of the CDR3 is 15 residues. Germline V gene data show CDR1 as KGHSH and CDR2 as LQKENI. The CDR3 DNA, read in part, is TGTGCCAGCTCACCATCGACAGGGTTGGACTATGGC. Translating it yields CASSPSTGLDYG. In full, the CDR3 is CASSPSTGLDYGYTF. The full variable domain, with the rest looked up from reference TRBV18 and TRBJ1-2, is NAGVMQNPRHLVRRRGQEARLRCSPMKGHSHVYWYRQLPEEGLKFMVYLQKENIIDESGMPKERFSAEFPKEGPSILRIQQVVRGDSAAYFCASSPSTGLDYGYTFGSGTRLTVV.